This T cell receptor (beta chain) came from a study of shared clonotypes between healthy human individuals. The investigators split CD4+ cells into a CD45RA+ naive subset and a CD45RA-negative memory subset. Assay used: immunoSEQ multiplex PCR; TCRdb lists only in-frame clones, some missing. The sample contains about 2.4 million clones, under 95% of which appear only once. Between the trimmed V and J ends, which lost 1 base and 1 base, there was a span of 8 bases. Germline V gene sequence: CDR1 SEHNR, CDR2 FQNEAQ (reference sequence). The CDR3 contains 14 residues. As to this clone: Its antigen is not known. The same CDR3 arises from other DNA sequences in this sample as well.

Regarding the study as a whole: Sampling included only blood; tissue repertoires likely differ.

The specimen sequenced was naive CD4+ T cells from PBMCs. Subset reported: CD45RA+ positively selected. The chain carries TRBV7-9 and TRBJ2-7; D uncertain. This sequence was found in a man younger than 35 in good health. Some clones in this sample may be carry-over from other donors' samples. The CDR3, as DNA: TGTGCCAGCAGCTTAGGGCAGACTTCCTACGAGCAGTACTTC. It codes for CASSLGQTSYEQYF.